This T cell receptor beta chain originates from a study of blood T cells in healthy people across ages. Combining a sample-barcoded 5' primer with a J-beta primer mix, a second PCR ran for roughly 6 to 12 cycles. TCRdb reprocessed the 5' RACE reads via MiXCR and lists one record per CDR3 protein. The data show about 1,400,000 distinct CDR3 sequences, roughly 59% seen once. The CDR3 covers 15 residues. Germline V lookup: CDR1 LGHDT, CDR2 YNNKEL (reference sequence). With 1 base removed from V and 1 base from J, the gap between germline ends came to 10 bases. The receptor's source is a man younger than 35 in good health. Sequencing was done on a sample of blood. This chain joins TRBV3-1 and TRBJ1-2, with D possibly TRBD1 on 5 matching bases. CDR3: CASSQGAGFNYGYTF. The CDR3, as DNA: TGTGCCAGCAGCCAAGGAGCAGGGTTTAACTATGGCTACACCTTC.